The TCR beta chain described here comes from a study of CD8 T cells in ankylosing spondylitis. General study points: Prior literature has documented some motif variants in synovial fluid and blood from reactive arthritis. Researchers reportedly found disease-linked clones significantly enriched in matched ankylosing spondylitis synovial fluid.

Concerning this clonotype: No antigen is known for it.

TCRdb used MiXCR to reprocess the 5' RACE reads, holding one entry per CDR3 protein. The profile shows 35,000 to 50,000 distinct CDR3 sequences, roughly 3.1% of them singletons. Sequenced sample: blood, either unsorted or a sorted T cell fraction (not recorded which). The clonotype was recovered from a male donor with ankylosing spondylitis or in good health (not recorded which).

The CDR3 DNA reads TGTGCCAGCAGCGTAGCTCTTGTCAGGGAGAAGAGACAGTATTTT. Protein sequence: CASSVALVREKRQYF. V and J are TRBV9 and TRBJ2-3; D tentatively fits TRBD1 or TRBD2 (5 bases each). Germline V gene sequence: CDR1 SGDLS, CDR2 YYNGEE. The germline V and J ends were trimmed by 0 bases and 12 bases, with 20 bases remaining between them. This CDR3 is 15 amino acids long.